This TCR beta chain was found in a study of blood T cell repertoires in COVID-19 (dated by TCRdb to the early 2020s). Study-wide context: Collaborator samples came from the United States, Italy and Spain and covered acute and convalescent phases of COVID-19. The material from the prospective study consisted of cDNA or gDNA derived from T cells, B-cell-depleted T cells, or PBMCs. Where available, HLA class I and class II types were taken from metadata supplied by the sample provider and were not determined by assay-based typing. The repertoires were released in a freely available public database meant as a resource for research on the immune response to SARS-CoV-2. Samples came from the ongoing ImmuneRACE study (first 160 participants) plus 1,254 subjects from 6 global collaborators. Deeply sampled blood TCRbeta repertoires from subjects exposed to, actively infected with, or recovered from COVID-19 were included in the dataset. Sample metadata almost always included a de-identified subject ID, COVID-19 status, age in years and sex. Broader findings and caveats from the paper: The quantity of clinical and demographic metadata differed by source and by participant and was supplied without curation.

Trimming accounts for 4 bases at V and 6 bases at J, while the number of junction bases matched to no gene is 11. CDR1 MNHNS and CDR2 SASEGT are derived from the germline V gene. From the cysteine through the phenylalanine, the CDR3 covers 16 amino acids. Here the CDR3 DNA is all that survives: 48 bases in frame from base 1. Collaborating institutions collected whole blood in K2EDTA tubes following their own protocols. For TCRbeta analysis, collaborators shipped samples in one of three forms: frozen whole blood, isolated PBMCs, or DNA extracted from either of those sample types. A word on this clone: What antigen it recognizes has not been identified. No much larger clone exists at a distance of one base, and base qualities are not known.

TCRbeta CDR3 regions were amplified from genomic DNA using the immunoSEQ Assay, a bias-controlled multiplex PCR. For the original study's pipeline: The number of nucleated cells in each sample was estimated from the amplification of reference gene primers within the assay. To quantify the absolute abundance of each unique TCRbeta CDR3 rearrangement, sequence reads were collapsed and filtered. For each sample, productive Simpson clonality was calculated as the square root of Simpson's diversity index across productive rearrangements. Entries here come from immuneACCESS through TCRdb and include only in-frame sequences with V and J called. Some clones fail to appear in such tables; in the studies checked, an unresolved V gene covers under half of the shortfall, and the cause of the remainder is unknown. V and J calls and clone size are copied from that table; D and trimming were computed from the DNA. This sample has approximately 180,000 clones in its table, and 70% to 90% of those were observed once. The ten largest clones add up to approximately 11% of the sample.

Recombination connected TRBV6-1 to TRBJ2-1, and TRBD2 aligns with 8 junction nucleotides. Source material: peripheral blood. The receptor was isolated from a human donor with active or convalescent COVID-19. The donor label of this sample is uncertain. The CDR3 is CASSGTSGGLLNEQFF. DNA sequence: TGTGCCAGCAGTGGAACGAGCGGGGGACTCCTCAATGAGCAGTTCTTC.